This T cell receptor (beta chain) was sequenced during a study of Ad26.COV2.S vaccination and SARS-CoV-2 variants. About the study: Dosing was one shot or two shots 56 days apart.

Treatment in this sample: around 19 received Ad26.COV2.S at low or high dose, single or two shots; several received placebo; per-sample allocation not given. Material that was analyzed had been drawn on day 63 after the first vaccine or placebo injection. CDR1 is SGHTA, CDR2 FQGNSA, per germline. The CDR3 is 14 amino acids. V trimming: 4 bases; J trimming: 1 base; junction bases outside the gene matches: 2. In its sample, this clone was seen once. The table came from immunoSEQ multiplex PCR; TCRdb's copy has only in-frame clones and leaves some out. Seen here are about 680,000 clones, more than 80% observed once, and the top ten hold 1.5%.

The input for sequencing was peripheral blood, taken in a trial of Ad26.COV2.S vaccine versus placebo. The receptor was derived from a person aged 18-65 years who received the Ad26.COV2.S COVID-19 vaccine or a placebo. The chain recombines TRBV7-2 with TRBJ2-5; 8 bases are shared with TRBD2. CDR3 protein: CASSSGLAQETQYF. Written as DNA, the CDR3 is TGTGCCAGCAGCTCAGGACTAGCCCAAGAGACCCAGTACTTC.